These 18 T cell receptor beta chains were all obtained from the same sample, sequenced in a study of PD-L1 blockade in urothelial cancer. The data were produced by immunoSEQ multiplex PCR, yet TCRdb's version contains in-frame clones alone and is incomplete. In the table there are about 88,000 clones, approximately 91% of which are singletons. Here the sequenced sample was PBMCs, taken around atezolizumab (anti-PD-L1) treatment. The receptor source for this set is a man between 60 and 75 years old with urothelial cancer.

As DNA, the CDR3 is TGTGCCAGCAGCCACCACAGGGACCGGCCCTACGAGCAGTACTTC. Amino acids: CASSHHRDRPYEQYF. The chain links TRBV7-9 to TRBJ2-7; TRBD1 is a possible D gene (6 bases). Per germline, CDR1 SEHNR and CDR2 FQNEAQ (reference sequence). The CDR3 loop spans 15 amino acids. The germline V and J ends were trimmed by 5 bases and 2 bases, with 16 bases remaining between them.

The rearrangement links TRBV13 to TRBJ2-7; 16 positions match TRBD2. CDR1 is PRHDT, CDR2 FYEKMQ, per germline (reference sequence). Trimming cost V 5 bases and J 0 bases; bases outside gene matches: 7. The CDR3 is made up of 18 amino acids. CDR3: CASSPGTSGRGSSYEQYF. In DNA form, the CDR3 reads TGTGCCAGCAGCCCAGGGACTAGCGGGAGGGGCAGCTCCTACGAGCAGTACTTC.

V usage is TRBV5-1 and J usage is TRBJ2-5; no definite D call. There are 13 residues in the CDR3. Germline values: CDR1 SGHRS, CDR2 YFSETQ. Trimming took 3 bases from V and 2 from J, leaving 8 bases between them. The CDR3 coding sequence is TGCGCCAGCAGCTCGGCTAGTCAAGAGACCCAGTACTTC. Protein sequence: CASSSASQETQYF. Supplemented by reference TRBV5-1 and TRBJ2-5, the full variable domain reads KAGVTQTPRYLIKTRGQQVTLSCSPISGHRSVSWYQQTPGQGLQFLFEYFSETQRNKGNFPGRFSGRQFSNSRSEMNVSTLELGDSALYLCASSSASQETQYFGPGTRLLVL.

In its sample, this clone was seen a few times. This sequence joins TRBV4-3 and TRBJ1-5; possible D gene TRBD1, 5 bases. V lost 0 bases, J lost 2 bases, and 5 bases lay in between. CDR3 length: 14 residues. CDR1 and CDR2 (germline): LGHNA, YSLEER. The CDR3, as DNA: TGCGCCAGCAGCCAAGACAGGGGCAATCAGCCCCAGCATTTT. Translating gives CASSQDRGNQPQHF.

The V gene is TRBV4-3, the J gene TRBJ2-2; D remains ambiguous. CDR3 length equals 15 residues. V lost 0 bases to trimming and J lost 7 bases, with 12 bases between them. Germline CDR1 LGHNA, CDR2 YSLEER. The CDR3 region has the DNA TGCGCCAGCAGCCAAGAACGTGGTCGAGGCGGGGAGCTGTTTTTT. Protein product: CASSQERGRGGELFF.

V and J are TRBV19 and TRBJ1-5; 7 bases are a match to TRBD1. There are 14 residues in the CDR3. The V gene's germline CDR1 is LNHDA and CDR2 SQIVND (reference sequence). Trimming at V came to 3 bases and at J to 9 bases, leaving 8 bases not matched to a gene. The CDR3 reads CASSIPGQQMPQHF. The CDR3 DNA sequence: TGTGCCAGTAGTATCCCGGGACAGCAAATGCCCCAGCATTTT.

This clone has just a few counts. CDR3 amino acids: CASSLGGQPAYGYTF. The CDR3 DNA sequence: TGTGCCAGCAGCTTAGGGGGACAGCCAGCTTATGGCTACACCTTC. The chain links TRBV7-8 to TRBJ1-2; 7 bases fit TRBD1. Germline V gene data show CDR1 as SGHVS and CDR2 as FQNEAQ. After removal of 1 base from V and 5 bases from J, the junction contained 7 bases not matched to a gene. There are 15 residues in the CDR3.

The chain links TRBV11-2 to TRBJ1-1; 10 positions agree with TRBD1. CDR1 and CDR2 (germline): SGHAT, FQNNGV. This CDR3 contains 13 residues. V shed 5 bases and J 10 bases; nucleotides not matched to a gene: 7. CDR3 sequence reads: CASSTRDRGAAFF. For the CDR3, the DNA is TGTGCCAGCAGCACCCGGGACAGGGGCGCAGCTTTCTTT.

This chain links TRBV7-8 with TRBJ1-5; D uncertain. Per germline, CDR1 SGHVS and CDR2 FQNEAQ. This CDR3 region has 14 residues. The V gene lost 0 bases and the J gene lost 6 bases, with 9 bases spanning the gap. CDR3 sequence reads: CASSLAGGSQPQHF. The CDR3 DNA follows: TGTGCCAGCAGCTTAGCGGGAGGCAGTCAGCCCCAGCATTTT.

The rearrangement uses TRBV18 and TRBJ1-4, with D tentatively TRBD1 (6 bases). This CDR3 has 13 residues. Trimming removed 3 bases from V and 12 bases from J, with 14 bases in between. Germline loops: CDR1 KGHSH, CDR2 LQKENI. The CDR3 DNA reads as TGTGCCAGCTCACCCAGACAGGCTGGGGAACTGTTTTTT. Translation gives CASSPRQAGELFF. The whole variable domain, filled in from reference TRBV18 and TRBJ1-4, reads NAGVMQNPRHLVRRRGQEARLRCSPMKGHSHVYWYRQLPEEGLKFMVYLQKENIIDESGMPKERFSAEFPKEGPSILRIQQVVRGDSAAYFCASSPRQAGELFFGSGTQLSVL.

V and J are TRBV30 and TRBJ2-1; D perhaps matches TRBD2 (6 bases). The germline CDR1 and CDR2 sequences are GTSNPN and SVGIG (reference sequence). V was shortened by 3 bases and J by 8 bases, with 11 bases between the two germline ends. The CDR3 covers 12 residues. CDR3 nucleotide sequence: TGTGCCTGGAGCGGGGGATTCCATGAGCAGTTCTTC. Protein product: CAWSGGFHEQFF. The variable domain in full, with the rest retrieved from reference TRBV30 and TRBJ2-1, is SQTIHQWPATLVQPVGSPLSLECTVEGTSNPNLYWYRQAAGRGLQLLFYSVGIGQISSEVPQNLSASRPQDRQFILSSKKLLLSDSGFYLCAWSGGFHEQFFGPGTRLTVL.

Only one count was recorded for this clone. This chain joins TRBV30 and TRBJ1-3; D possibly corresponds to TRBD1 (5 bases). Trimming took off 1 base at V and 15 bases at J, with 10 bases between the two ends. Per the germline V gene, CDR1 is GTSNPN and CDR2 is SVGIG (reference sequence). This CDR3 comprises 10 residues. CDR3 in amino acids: CAWSAGERYF. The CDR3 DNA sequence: TGTGCCTGGAGTGCGGGGGAAAGATATTTT.

In DNA form, the CDR3 reads TGTGCCAGCAGCTCAACAGAGAACACTGAAGCTTTCTTT. Its protein is CASSSTENTEAFF. The chain has TRBV5-4 and TRBJ1-1; no definite D call. The CDR3 runs to 13 residues. In germline, CDR1 is SGHNT, CDR2 YYREEE (reference sequence). Trimming left V 3 bases short and J 1 base short, with 7 bases between. Complete variable domain (other parts from reference TRBV5-4 and TRBJ1-1): ETGVTQSPTHLIKTRGQQVTLRCSSQSGHNTVSWYQQALGQGPQFIFQYYREEENGRGNFPPRFSGLQFPNYSSELNVNALELDDSALYLCASSSTENTEAFFGQGTRLTVV.

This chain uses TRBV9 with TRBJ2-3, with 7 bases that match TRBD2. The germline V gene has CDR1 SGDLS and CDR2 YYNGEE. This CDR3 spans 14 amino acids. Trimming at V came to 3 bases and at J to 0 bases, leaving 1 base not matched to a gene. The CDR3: CASSASGSTDTQYF. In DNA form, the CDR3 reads TGTGCCAGCAGCGCTAGCGGAAGCACAGATACGCAGTATTTT.

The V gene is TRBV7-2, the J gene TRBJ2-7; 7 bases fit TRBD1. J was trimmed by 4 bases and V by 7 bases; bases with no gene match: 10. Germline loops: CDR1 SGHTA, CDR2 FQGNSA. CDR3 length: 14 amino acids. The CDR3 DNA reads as TGTGCCAGCAACCCGACAGGGCCCCTTTACGAGCAGTACTTC. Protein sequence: CASNPTGPLYEQYF.

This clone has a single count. CDR3 nucleotide sequence: TGTGCCAGCTCCCTAGTTAGCGAGACCCAGTACTTC. As protein: CASSLVSETQYF. The chain employs TRBV5-6 and TRBJ2-5, with no clear D. The CDR3 totals 12 residues. CDR1 and CDR2 (germline): SGHDT, YYEEEE. V gave up 7 bases and J gave up 5 bases, with 12 bases separating them.

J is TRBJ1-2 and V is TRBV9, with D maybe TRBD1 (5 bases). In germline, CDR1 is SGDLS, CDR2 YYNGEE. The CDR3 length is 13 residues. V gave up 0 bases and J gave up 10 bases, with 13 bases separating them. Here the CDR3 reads CASSVAPGLDYTF. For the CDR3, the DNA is TGTGCCAGCAGCGTAGCGCCAGGGCTTGACTACACCTTC. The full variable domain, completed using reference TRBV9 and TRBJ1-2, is DSGVTQTPKHLITATGQRVTLRCSPRSGDLSVYWYQQSLDQGLQFLIQYYNGEERAKGNILERFSAQQFPDLHSELNLSSLELGDSALYFCASSVAPGLDYTFGSGTRLTVV.

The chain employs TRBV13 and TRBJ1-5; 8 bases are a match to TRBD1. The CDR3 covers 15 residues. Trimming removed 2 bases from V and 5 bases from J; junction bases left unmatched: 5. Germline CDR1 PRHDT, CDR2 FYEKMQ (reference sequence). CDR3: CASSLRATGDQPQHF. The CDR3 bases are TGTGCCAGCAGCTTAAGGGCGACAGGGGATCAGCCCCAGCATTTT.